One and the same sample provided the 10 T cell receptor beta chains below, sequenced in a study of Ad26.COV2.S vaccination and SARS-CoV-2 variants. The table came from immunoSEQ multiplex PCR; TCRdb's copy has only in-frame clones and leaves some out. The data contain about 87,000 clones, more than 70% of them singletons. The material was peripheral blood, obtained after recovery from COVID-19. Receptor source: a human donor who had recovered from COVID-19.

J is TRBJ2-3 and V is TRBV10-3; D is undetermined. The CDR3 runs to 14 residues. V lost 8 bases, J lost 2 bases, and 14 bases lay in between. Germline CDR1 ENHRY, CDR2 SYGVKD. CDR3 coding DNA: TGTGCCATCGTGGGTCGACTCAACACAGATACGCAGTATTTT. It encodes CAIVGRLNTDTQYF.

This clone was detected a few times. V and J are TRBV9 and TRBJ1-4; 7 nucleotides line up with TRBD1. The CDR3 consists of 15 residues. V shed 0 bases, J shed 6 bases, and the junction held 5 bases outside the gene matches. Looked up from germline, CDR1 is SGDLS and CDR2 is YYNGEE. DNA of the CDR3: TGTGCCAGCAGCGTAGGGTTAGGGACAGATGAAAAACTGTTTTTT. Translation gives CASSVGLGTDEKLFF.

V usage is TRBV28 and J usage is TRBJ2-3, with D unclear. Germline CDR1 reads MDHEN; CDR2 reads SYDVKM. This CDR3 has 13 amino acids. V was pared by 4 bases and J by 5 bases, with 10 bases between. The CDR3 DNA sequence: TGTGCCAGCAGTTACCCCTTAATAGATACGCAGTATTTT. It codes for CASSYPLIDTQYF.

The J gene is TRBJ2-7, the V gene TRBV27, with 9 bases fitting TRBD1. After removal of 2 bases from V and 6 bases from J, the junction contained 5 bases not matched to a gene. The CDR3 is made up of 14 amino acids. The V gene's germline CDR1 is MNHEY and CDR2 SMNVEV (reference sequence). CDR3 DNA sequence: TGTGCCAGCAGTTTAACCGGGACAGGGCGCGAGCAGTACTTC. This translates into CASSLTGTGREQYF.

This clone was detected ten times or more. This sequence joins TRBV27 and TRBJ1-6; no firm D call. V shed 1 base and J shed 6 bases, with 4 bases lying between them. Germline lookup yields CDR1 MNHEY and CDR2 SMNVEV (reference sequence). There are 13 residues in the CDR3. Written as DNA, the CDR3 is TGTGCCAGCAGTTTATGGTCTAATTCACCCCTCCACTTT. It translates to CASSLWSNSPLHF.

This chain links TRBV11-2 with TRBJ2-6, with 7 bases lining up with TRBD2. The CDR3 length is 19 residues. Germline V lookup: CDR1 SGHAT, CDR2 FQNNGV. After removal of 4 bases from V and 3 bases from J, the junction contained 15 bases not matched to a gene. CDR3 sequence reads: CASSSLRPSGEGGANVLTF. The DNA for the CDR3 is TGTGCCAGCAGCTCCCTACGGCCTTCGGGGGAGGGTGGGGCCAACGTCCTGACTTTC.

The V gene is TRBV15, the J gene TRBJ1-4; D may be TRBD1 (5 bases). This CDR3 comprises 18 residues. Trimming stripped 5 bases from V and 6 bases from J, with 25 bases between. From germline, CDR1 is LNHNV and CDR2 YYDKDF (reference sequence). The CDR3 reads CATSRDEDTLWRDEKLFF. The CDR3 region has the DNA TGTGCCACCAGCCGCGACGAGGACACACTTTGGCGGGATGAAAAACTGTTTTTT.

The V gene is TRBV29-1, the J gene TRBJ2-2; D is perhaps TRBD1 (5 bases). This CDR3 spans 18 amino acids. The ends were cut back, 2 bases at V and 0 bases at J, with 19 bases in the middle. Germline CDR1 SQVTM, CDR2 ANQGSEA. This chain's CDR3 is CSVEHFSGPGTNTGELFF. As DNA, the CDR3 is TGCAGCGTTGAACACTTTTCGGGTCCAGGGACGAACACCGGGGAGCTGTTTTTT.

The rearrangement uses TRBV10-2 and TRBJ2-2; D unresolved. This CDR3 spans 14 amino acids. Trimming stripped 4 bases from V and 3 bases from J, with 9 bases between. Per germline, CDR1 WSHSY and CDR2 SAAADI. CDR3 sequence reads: CASSGVGDTGELFF. CDR3 DNA: TGCGCCAGCAGTGGAGTTGGAGACACCGGGGAGCTGTTTTTT.

V is TRBV5-6 and J is TRBJ1-6; D perhaps matches TRBD1 (6 bases). There are 14 residues in the CDR3. Trimming cost V 1 base and J 8 bases, with 10 bases left between them. Germline lookup yields CDR1 SGHDT and CDR2 YYEEEE. The CDR3 loop reads CASSLQQGHSPLHF. The CDR3 coding sequence is TGTGCCAGCAGCTTGCAACAGGGCCATTCACCCCTCCACTTT.